The sequence of this TCR beta chain was determined in a study of naive CD8 T cells in extremely preterm neonates. Across the whole study: Reported adult age range differs: about 25-55 years versus about 20-50 years. Points from the study as a whole: Preterm CDR3s were shorter than older groups', with fewer N additions and less trimming.

Clones were sequenced by immunoSEQ multiplex PCR, and TCRdb holds only the in-frame ones, with some missing. The data contain around 6,600 clones, just under 98% of them singletons. This clone was seen more than once but under ten times. Antigen specificity is unknown. The V and J ends lost 0 bases and 4 bases respectively, with 22 bases between them. Per germline, CDR1 LNHNV and CDR2 YYDKDF (reference sequence). This CDR3 spans 19 amino acids. Healthy children aged about 15-60 months having elective surgery, and healthy nonsmoking adults, gave blood. Sorting kept Annexin V-negative CD3+CD8+CD45RA+CCR7+ naive T cells.

The sample taken for sequencing was naive CD8+ T cells from blood. The receptor comes from a human donor in good health. The V and J genes are TRBV15 and TRBJ2-1, with TRBD1 as a possible D gene (6 bases). The CDR3 is CATSRDSYFLTGKYNEQFF. As DNA, the CDR3 is TGTGCCACCAGCAGAGATAGTTATTTTCTGACAGGCAAATACAATGAGCAGTTCTTC. The full variable domain, with the rest looked up from reference TRBV15 and TRBJ2-1, is DAMVIQNPRYQVTQFGKPVTLSCSQTLNHNVMYWYQQKSSQAPKLLFHYYDKDFNNEADTPDNFQSRRPNTSFCFLDIRSPGLGDTAMYLCATSRDSYFLTGKYNEQFFGPGTRLTVL.